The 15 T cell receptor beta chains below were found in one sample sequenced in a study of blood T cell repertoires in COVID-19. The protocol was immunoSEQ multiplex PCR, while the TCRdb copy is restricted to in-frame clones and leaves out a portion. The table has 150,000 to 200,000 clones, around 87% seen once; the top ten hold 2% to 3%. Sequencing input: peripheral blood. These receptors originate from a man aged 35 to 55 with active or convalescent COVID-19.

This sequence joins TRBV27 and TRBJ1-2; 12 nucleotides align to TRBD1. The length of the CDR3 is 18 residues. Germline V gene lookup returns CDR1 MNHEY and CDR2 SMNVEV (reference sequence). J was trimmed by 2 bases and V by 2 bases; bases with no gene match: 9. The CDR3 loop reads CASSLLPGQGASNYGYTF. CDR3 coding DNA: TGTGCCAGCAGTTTACTCCCGGGACAGGGGGCGTCGAACTATGGCTACACCTTC.

In DNA form, the CDR3 reads TGTGCCAGCAGCCAAGATCCTCGACCCGGCGGGAGCACAGATACGCAGTATTTT. It is translated as CASSQDPRPGGSTDTQYF. The genes are TRBV3-1 (or the pseudogene TRBV3-2) and TRBJ2-3; tentative D call: TRBD2 (5 bases). V lost 0 bases, J lost 0 bases, and 16 bases lay in between. This CDR3 is 18 amino acids long. Germline V gene sequence: CDR1 LGHDT, CDR2 YNNKEL (reference sequence).

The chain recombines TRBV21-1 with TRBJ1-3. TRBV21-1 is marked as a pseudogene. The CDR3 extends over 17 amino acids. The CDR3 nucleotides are TGTGCCAGCAGCAAGGGGGGGCCTCTAATCTCTGGAAACACCATATATTTT. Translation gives CASSKGGPLISGNTIYF.

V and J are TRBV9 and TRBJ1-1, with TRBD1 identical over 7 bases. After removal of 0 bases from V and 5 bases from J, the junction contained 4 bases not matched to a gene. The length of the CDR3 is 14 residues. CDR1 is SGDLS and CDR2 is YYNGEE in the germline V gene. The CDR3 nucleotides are TGTGCCAGCAGCGTAGTTGCAGGGGGGACTGAAGCTTTCTTT. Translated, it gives CASSVVAGGTEAFF.

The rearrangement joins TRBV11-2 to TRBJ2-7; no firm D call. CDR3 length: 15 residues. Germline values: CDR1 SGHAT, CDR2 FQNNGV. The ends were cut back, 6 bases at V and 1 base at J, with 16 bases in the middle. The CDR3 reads CASRDWHSPSYEQYF. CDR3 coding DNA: TGTGCCAGCAGGGATTGGCACAGCCCTTCCTACGAGCAGTACTTC.

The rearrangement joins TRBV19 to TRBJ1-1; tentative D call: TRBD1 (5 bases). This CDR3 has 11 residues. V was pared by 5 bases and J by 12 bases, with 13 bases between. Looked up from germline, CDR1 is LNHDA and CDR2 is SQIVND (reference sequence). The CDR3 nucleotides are TGTGCCAGTAGTCCCGGGGGTGCTCCTTTCTTT. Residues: CASSPGGAPFF.

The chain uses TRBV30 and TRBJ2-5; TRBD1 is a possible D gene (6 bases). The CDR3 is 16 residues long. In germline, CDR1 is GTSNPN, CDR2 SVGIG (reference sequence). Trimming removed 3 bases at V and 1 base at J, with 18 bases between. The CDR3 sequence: CAWRRGYRDLQETQYF. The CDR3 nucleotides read TGTGCCTGGAGGAGGGGCTACAGGGACCTCCAAGAGACCCAGTACTTC.

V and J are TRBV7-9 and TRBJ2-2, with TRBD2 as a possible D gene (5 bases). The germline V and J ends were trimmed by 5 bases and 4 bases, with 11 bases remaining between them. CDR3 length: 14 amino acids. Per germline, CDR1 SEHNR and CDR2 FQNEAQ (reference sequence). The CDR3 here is CASSPVRGTGELFF. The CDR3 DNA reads TGTGCCAGCAGCCCGGTCCGGGGCACCGGGGAGCTGTTTTTT.

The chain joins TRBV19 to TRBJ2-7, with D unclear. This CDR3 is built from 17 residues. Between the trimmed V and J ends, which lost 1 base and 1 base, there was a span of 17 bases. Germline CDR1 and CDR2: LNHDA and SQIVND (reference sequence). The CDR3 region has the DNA TGTGCCAGTAGTATAGTAGGCGGCGGCGGTGGATCCTACGAGCAGTACTTC. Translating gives CASSIVGGGGGSYEQYF.

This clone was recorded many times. The CDR3 DNA follows: TGCAGCGTTGAAAGGCAGGGAGGTATCTATGGCTACACCTTC. Protein sequence: CSVERQGGIYGYTF. The chain employs TRBV29-1 and TRBJ1-2, with a possible D match to TRBD1 (5 bases). Germline CDR1 SQVTM, CDR2 ANQGSEA. The CDR3 sequence is 14 residues long. Trimming pared 2 bases from V and 4 bases from J, leaving 14 bases between. Together with reference TRBV29-1 and TRBJ1-2, the CDR3 gives the full variable domain: SAVISQKPSRDICQRGTSLTIQCQVDSQVTMMFWYRQQPGQSLTLIATANQGSEATYESGFVIDKFPISRPNLTFSTLTVSNMSPEDSSIYLCSVERQGGIYGYTFGSGTRLTVV.

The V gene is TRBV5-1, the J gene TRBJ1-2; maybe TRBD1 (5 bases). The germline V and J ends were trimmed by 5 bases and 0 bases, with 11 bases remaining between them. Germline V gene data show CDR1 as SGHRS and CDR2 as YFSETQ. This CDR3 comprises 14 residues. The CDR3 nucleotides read TGCGCCAGCAGACAGGACCCAGCTAACTATGGCTACACCTTC. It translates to CASRQDPANYGYTF.

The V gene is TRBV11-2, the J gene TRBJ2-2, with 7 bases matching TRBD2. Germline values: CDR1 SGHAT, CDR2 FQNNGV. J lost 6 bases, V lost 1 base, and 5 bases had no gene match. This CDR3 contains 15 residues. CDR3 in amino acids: CASSLVVSGSGELFF. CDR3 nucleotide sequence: TGTGCCAGCAGCTTAGTGGTTAGCGGGTCCGGGGAGCTGTTTTTT.

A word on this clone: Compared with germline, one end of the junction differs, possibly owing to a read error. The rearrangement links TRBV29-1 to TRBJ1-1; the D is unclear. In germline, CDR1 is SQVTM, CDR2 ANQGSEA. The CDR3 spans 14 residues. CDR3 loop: CSVEVRGRNTEAFF. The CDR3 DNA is TGCAGCGTTGAAGTCCGGGGTAGGAACACTGAAGCCTTCTTT.

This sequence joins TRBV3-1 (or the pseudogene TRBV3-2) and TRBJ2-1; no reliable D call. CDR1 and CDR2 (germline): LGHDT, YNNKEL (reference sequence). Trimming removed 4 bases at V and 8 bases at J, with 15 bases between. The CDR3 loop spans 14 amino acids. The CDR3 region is CASSPTPGRDEQFF. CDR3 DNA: TGTGCCAGCAGCCCAACTCCCGGTCGGGATGAGCAGTTCTTC.

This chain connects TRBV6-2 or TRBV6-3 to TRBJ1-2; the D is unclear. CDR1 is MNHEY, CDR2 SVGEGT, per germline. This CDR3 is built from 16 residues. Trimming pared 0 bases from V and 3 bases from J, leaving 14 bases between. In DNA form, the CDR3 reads TGTGCCAGCAGTTACTCGAGTCGGGAGTTAGACTATGGCTACACCTTC. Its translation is CASSYSSRELDYGYTF.